These 21 T cell receptor beta chains were sequenced from one sample in a study of cytomegalovirus exposure and HLA in healthy donors. Primers for the PCR totalled 60 Vbeta and 13 Jbeta. TCRdb's copy holds only in-frame clones and misses some; the assay was immunoSEQ multiplex PCR. The sample carries about 130,000 clones, under 20% recorded once. Material: PBMCs. The origin of the receptors is a female donor in good health and CMV-seropositive.

The V call is TRBV7-2, the J call TRBJ2-5; unclear D gene. Germline CDR1 is SGHTA and CDR2 is FQGNSA. V was clipped by 4 bases and J by 7 bases, with 7 bases between them. CDR3 length: 11 amino acids. CDR3 nucleotides: TGTGCCAGCAGCTCAGAATTGACCCAGTACTTC. This gives the protein CASSSELTQYF.

A few counts support this clone. The chain is built from TRBV10-3 and TRBJ1-2; 9 nucleotides line up with TRBD1. J lost 4 bases, V lost 5 bases, and 8 bases had no gene match. CDR1 ENHRY and CDR2 SYGVKD come from the germline V gene. The CDR3 has 15 residues. The CDR3 is CAISQQGARSYGYTF. The CDR3 DNA follows: TGTGCCATCAGTCAACAGGGGGCGAGGTCCTATGGCTACACCTTC.

The genes are TRBV19 and TRBJ1-5, with D tentatively TRBD1 (6 bases). This CDR3 has 14 amino acids. Trimming removed 10 bases at V and 7 bases at J, with 20 bases between. CDR1 is LNHDA and CDR2 is SQIVND in the germline V gene (reference sequence). The CDR3 region has the DNA TGTGCCACATCCATCAGGGGAATGGGGCAGCCCCAGCATTTT. Its translation is CATSIRGMGQPQHF.

The V call is TRBV10-3, the J call TRBJ2-5; the D gene is possibly TRBD2 (6 bases). V was trimmed by 6 bases and J by 0 bases, leaving 8 bases between them. Germline V gene lookup returns CDR1 ENHRY and CDR2 SYGVKD. The CDR3 totals 13 residues. The CDR3 here is CAISGSDQETQYF. The CDR3 DNA reads as TGTGCCATCAGCGGGAGCGACCAAGAGACCCAGTACTTC.

The chain couples TRBV29-1 to TRBJ1-1, with D uncertain. This CDR3 is built from 12 residues. The V gene's germline CDR1 is SQVTM and CDR2 ANQGSEA. V lost 4 bases, J lost 0 bases, and 6 bases lay in between. CDR3 nucleotide sequence: TGCAGCGTTGGCCAGGTGAACACTGAAGCTTTCTTT. It encodes CSVGQVNTEAFF. The whole variable domain, remainder taken from reference TRBV29-1 and TRBJ1-1, is SAVISQKPSRDICQRGTSLTIQCQVDSQVTMMFWYRQQPGQSLTLIATANQGSEATYESGFVIDKFPISRPNLTFSTLTVSNMSPEDSSIYLCSVGQVNTEAFFGQGTRLTVV.

The rearrangement links TRBV5-5 to TRBJ2-3, with TRBD2 matching 8 bases. CDR1 and CDR2 (germline): SGHKS, YYEKEE (reference sequence). J gave up 3 bases and V 4 bases, and 7 bases lay outside the gene matches. The CDR3 spans 15 residues. The CDR3 loop is CASSRTSSSTDTQYF. The CDR3 DNA reads as TGTGCCAGCAGCCGGACTAGCTCCTCAACAGATACGCAGTATTTT.

This clone appeared a few times. The CDR3 nucleotides read TGTGCCAGCAGTTTTCTAAGAGGCTTCGACGAGCAGTACTTC. Protein: CASSFLRGFDEQYF. The chain couples TRBV28 to TRBJ2-7; no reliable D call. CDR1 MDHEN and CDR2 SYDVKM come from the germline V gene. Deletions cut 3 bases from V and 5 bases from J, with 14 bases between. The CDR3 has 14 residues.

In this sample, this clone turned up a few times. J is TRBJ1-5 and V is TRBV5-8; no definite D call. The germline CDR1 and CDR2 sequences are SGHTS and YDEGEE. The V end was cut by 1 base, the J end by 4 bases, with 9 bases between. The CDR3 extends over 14 amino acids. The CDR3 sequence is CASSLPYGNQPQHF. The CDR3 nucleotides read TGTGCCAGCAGCTTGCCGTACGGTAATCAGCCCCAGCATTTT.

This clone appeared a few times. J is TRBJ2-1 and V is TRBV6-6; 11 bases agree with TRBD1. CDR3 length: 15 amino acids. The trim removed 6 bases at V and 5 bases at J, leaving 6 bases unmatched. The germline V gene has CDR1 MNHNY and CDR2 SVGAGI (reference sequence). The CDR3 protein is CASRDRDRGDNEQFF. CDR3 nucleotide sequence: TGTGCCAGCAGGGATCGGGACAGGGGGGACAATGAGCAGTTCTTC.

The V call is TRBV28, the J call TRBJ2-7; 9 bases are shared with TRBD1. The germline CDR1 and CDR2 sequences are MDHEN and SYDVKM. V trimming: 5 bases; J trimming: 5 bases; junction bases outside the gene matches: 10. This CDR3 is 15 amino acids long. The CDR3 reads CASSVPGTGYDEQYF. The CDR3 coding sequence is TGTGCCAGCAGTGTCCCTGGGACAGGGTACGACGAGCAGTACTTC.

The V gene is TRBV2, the J gene TRBJ1-5; tentatively, D is TRBD1 (6 bases). CDR1 and CDR2 from the germline V gene are SNHLY and FYNNEI. Trimming cost V 3 bases and J 6 bases, with 12 bases left between them. The CDR3 spans 14 residues. CDR3 in amino acids: CASSDFNRAQPQHF. The CDR3 coding sequence is TGTGCCAGCAGTGACTTTAACAGGGCTCAGCCCCAGCATTTT. The full variable domain, its missing parts supplied by reference TRBV2 and TRBJ1-5, is EPEVTQTPSHQVTQMGQEVILRCVPISNHLYFYWYRQILGQKVEFLVSFYNNEISEKSEIFDDQFSVERPDGSNFTLKIRSTKLEDSAMYFCASSDFNRAQPQHFGDGTRLSIL.

The chain carries TRBV14 and TRBJ2-1; 9 nucleotides match TRBD2. Germline CDR1 is SGHDN and CDR2 is FVKESK. This CDR3 contains 15 residues. J gave up 0 bases and V 3 bases, and 0 bases lay outside the gene matches. The CDR3 sequence: CASSQTSGSYNEQFF. The CDR3 DNA is TGTGCCAGCAGCCAGACTAGCGGCTCCTACAATGAGCAGTTCTTC.

This clone was counted only a few times. This chain joins TRBV6-6 and TRBJ2-7; 9 bases match TRBD2. The CDR3 runs 16 residues. Germline CDR1 reads MNHNY; CDR2 reads SVGAGI (reference sequence). After removal of 1 base from V and 4 bases from J, the junction contained 8 bases not matched to a gene. The CDR3 nucleotides are TGTGCCAGCAGTTACTATGCTAGCGGGGTCCTATACGAGCAGTACTTC. Translation: CASSYYASGVLYEQYF.

The chain uses TRBV7-9 and TRBJ2-1; 11 bases map to TRBD2. V was clipped by 1 base and J by 10 bases; unmatched bases: 6. Germline CDR1 SEHNR, CDR2 FQNEAQ (reference sequence). The CDR3 contains 15 residues. The CDR3 DNA follows: TGTGCCAGCAGCTTAGTTAGCGGGAGGGTCGGGGAGCAGTTCTTC. Translating it yields CASSLVSGRVGEQFF.

The V gene is TRBV5-1, the J gene TRBJ1-4; 8 nucleotides agree with TRBD1. Germline CDR1 SGHRS, CDR2 YFSETQ. The CDR3 is 13 amino acids. The CDR3 DNA follows: TGCGCGAGACAGGGGAACACTAATGAAAAACTGTTTTTT. Protein sequence: CARQGNTNEKLFF.

The chain links TRBV9 to TRBJ1-3; weak D call: TRBD1 (5 bases). From germline, CDR1 is SGDLS and CDR2 YYNGEE. The V gene lost 0 bases and the J gene lost 2 bases, with 9 bases spanning the gap. This CDR3 region has 15 residues. The CDR3 region is CASSVDPRAGNTIYF. CDR3 bases: TGTGCCAGCAGCGTAGACCCCAGGGCTGGAAACACCATATATTTT. Looking up the rest from reference TRBV9 and TRBJ1-3 gives the full variable domain: DSGVTQTPKHLITATGQRVTLRCSPRSGDLSVYWYQQSLDQGLQFLIQYYNGEERAKGNILERFSAQQFPDLHSELNLSSLELGDSALYFCASSVDPRAGNTIYFGEGSWLTVV.

This clone was observed a few times. The same CDR3 is also encoded by other DNA sequences in this sample. The chain employs TRBV5-1 and TRBJ2-7; possibly TRBD1 for D (6 bases). The CDR3 is made up of 13 amino acids. Trimming cost V 4 bases and J 4 bases, with 12 bases left between them. CDR1 is SGHRS and CDR2 is YFSETQ in the germline V gene. CDR3 DNA: TGCGCCAGCAGCCCTGGACAGACTTACGAGCAGTACTTC. Translated: CASSPGQTYEQYF.

This clone was seen a few times. Relative to the germline gene, one junction end is altered; a read error may explain this. This sequence joins TRBV29-1 and TRBJ1-5; perhaps TRBD1 as D (5 bases). Germline CDR1 and CDR2: SQVTM and ANQGSEA. The CDR3 runs 13 residues. This CDR3 is CSVQEVRDQPQHF. The CDR3 DNA reads as TGCAGCGTTCAAGAGGTCAGGGATCAGCCCCAGCATTTT.

This clone was observed a few times. The CDR3 DNA follows: TGTGCCAGCAGCCCCGGACAGTATTATAGCAATCAGCCCCAGCATTTT. Protein: CASSPGQYYSNQPQHF. The chain employs TRBV5-8 and TRBJ1-5, with D perhaps TRBD1 (6 bases). The germline gives CDR1 SGHTS, CDR2 YDEGEE. The V end lost 4 bases, the J end lost 0 bases, and 14 bases lay between the germline ends. The CDR3 consists of 16 residues.

This rearrangement joins TRBV28 to TRBJ2-7; 7 bases map to TRBD1. Germline V gene lookup returns CDR1 MDHEN and CDR2 SYDVKM. CDR3 length: 17 amino acids. Unmatched junction bases numbered 14, after V lost 6 bases and J lost 0 bases. CDR3 residues: CASSGLETGTSSYEQYF. CDR3 nucleotide sequence: TGTGCCAGCAGCGGTCTTGAGACAGGGACAAGCTCCTACGAGCAGTACTTC.

V is TRBV6-5 and J is TRBJ1-1; perhaps TRBD1 as D (6 bases). CDR1 MNHEY and CDR2 SVGAGI come from the germline V gene. Deletions cut 2 bases from V and 6 bases from J, with 10 bases between. The CDR3 extends over 13 amino acids. CDR3 region: CASSYPGVPEAFF. Written as DNA, the CDR3 is TGTGCCAGCAGTTACCCAGGGGTCCCTGAAGCTTTCTTT.